In its sample, the clone carrying this T cell receptor (beta chain) was seen a few times. What it binds is not known. Using RNA template, CDR3s of TCR alpha and beta were amplified with iRepertoire arm-PCR. Input was 100-400 ng of tissue mRNA or PBMC total RNA. MiXCR, applied by TCRdb to the multiplex PCR reads, yields one record per CDR3 protein. The table records about 130,000 distinct CDR3 sequences, around a quarter of them present only once. This CDR3 comprises 16 residues. Germline V gives CDR1 LNHNV, CDR2 YYDKDF (reference sequence). V lost 3 bases, J lost 0 bases, and 12 bases lay in between. The sample originates from a study of glioma-infiltrating T cells. General study findings and limits: Above-expected tissue-blood divergence occurred in all gliomas, most in low-grade ones. CDR3 overlap between tissue and blood was very small.

Specimen: glioma tissue, nonneoplastic brain tissue, or PBMCs (not recorded which). The chain combines TRBV15 with TRBJ2-1, with no clear D. The TCR originated in a human donor with low-grade glioma or glioblastoma, undergoing nonglioma brain surgery, or in good health (not recorded which). The CDR3 spells CATSRGRVSSYNEQFF. CDR3 coding DNA: TGTGCCACCAGCAGGGGTAGGGTGAGCTCCTACAATGAGCAGTTCTTC.